This T cell receptor (beta chain) was recorded in a study of T cell responses to AZD1222 COVID-19 vaccine. At the level of the study: Second-dose groups at about 4 or about 12 weeks were pooled.

Per the germline V gene, CDR1 is DFQATT and CDR2 is SNEGSKA (reference sequence). Trimming took 6 bases from V and 7 from J, leaving 9 bases between them. This CDR3 is built from 10 residues. Assay used: immunoSEQ multiplex PCR; TCRdb lists only in-frame clones, some missing. This repertoire shows 95,000 to 150,000 clones, around 90% found once; its top ten account for 1% to 1.5%. Study-level results: Donors in the cohort were predominantly white British and more often female, and clonal diversity was possibly underestimated. Spike regions recognized by vaccine-associated CD4 TCRs spanned the protein, led by 160-218 and 743-854. Repertoire samples came only from after the peak T cell response.

Notes on this clone: Antigen unknown.

Sequencing was performed on peripheral blood, taken on day 0 of AZD1222 vaccination. The chain employs TRBV20-1 and TRBJ1-2, with a weak D call TRBD1 (5 bases). This TCR derives from an adult in good health. The CDR3 DNA sequence: TGCAGTGCCTGGGGGGGTGGCTACACCTTC. Its protein is CSAWGGGYTF.